Each of the 17 T cell receptor beta chains below was sequenced from the same sample in a study of blood T cell repertoires in COVID-19. Only in-frame clones appear in the TCRdb table, and some are missing; sequencing was by immunoSEQ multiplex PCR. The data contain roughly 250,000 clones, roughly nine tenths of them singletons. Material: peripheral blood. The receptors were gathered from a woman aged 25 to 39 with COVID-19, enrolled during active disease.

The V gene is TRBV27, the J gene TRBJ2-7, with 7 nucleotides matching TRBD1. The V and J ends lost 4 bases and 6 bases, in that order; junction bases with no gene match: 18. The CDR3 consists of 17 residues. Germline assignment: CDR1 MNHEY and CDR2 SMNVEV (reference sequence). CDR3 amino acids: CASSSPTTGYRNGEQYF. The CDR3 DNA follows: TGTGCCAGCAGTTCTCCGACGACAGGGTATCGAAATGGCGAGCAGTACTTC.

The V gene is TRBV3-1 (or the pseudogene TRBV3-2), the J gene TRBJ2-5, with 7 bases that match TRBD1. Germline loops: CDR1 LGHDT, CDR2 YNNKEL (reference sequence). The junction had 10 bases not matched to a gene; V was cut back by 5 bases and J by 4 bases. The CDR3 length is 15 residues. CDR3 sequence: CASSYHDRVGETQYF. The CDR3 nucleotides are TGTGCCAGCAGCTATCATGACAGGGTGGGAGAGACCCAGTACTTC.

This clone was counted between two and nine times. V and J are TRBV6-5 and TRBJ1-1; 10 bases agree with TRBD1. J was trimmed by 4 bases and V by 6 bases; bases with no gene match: 8. This CDR3 has 15 residues. The germline CDR1 and CDR2 sequences are MNHEY and SVGAGI. DNA for the CDR3: TGTGCCAGCAGGGTGCAGGGACAGGGGTCCACTGAAGCTTTCTTT. This sequence encodes CASRVQGQGSTEAFF.

The CDR3 region is CSGNRDWNTEAFF. CDR3 coding DNA: TGCAGCGGTAACAGGGATTGGAACACTGAAGCTTTCTTT. The rearrangement joins TRBV29-1 to TRBJ1-1, with D perhaps TRBD1 (6 bases). Trimming removed 7 bases from V and 1 base from J, with 13 bases in between. CDR1 is SQVTM and CDR2 is ANQGSEA in the germline V gene. This CDR3 comprises 13 residues.

This clone was picked up one time. This rearrangement joins TRBV6-1 to TRBJ2-7, with D unclear. Between the trimmed V and J ends, which lost 2 bases and 1 base, there was a span of 15 bases. The length of the CDR3 is 16 residues. CDR1 MNHNS and CDR2 SASEGT come from the germline V gene. CDR3 in DNA: TGTGCCAGCAGTGAAATAGAGTCAGGCCTTTCCTACGAGCAGTACTTC. The encoded protein is CASSEIESGLSYEQYF.

The chain has TRBV28 and TRBJ1-1; the match to TRBD1 covers 7 bases. The junction had 7 bases not matched to a gene; V was cut back by 6 bases and J by 6 bases. This CDR3 contains 13 residues. Germline V gene lookup returns CDR1 MDHEN and CDR2 SYDVKM. The CDR3, as DNA: TGTGCCAGCAGCACAGGGGTTCGGGCTGAAGCTTTCTTT. It translates to CASSTGVRAEAFF.

V is TRBV5-8 and J is TRBJ2-5; the D gene is possibly TRBD1 (5 bases). From germline, CDR1 is SGHTS and CDR2 YDEGEE. Trimming left V 1 base short and J 2 bases short, with 15 bases between. The CDR3 spans 16 residues. As DNA, the CDR3 is TGTGCCAGCAGCTTGACCCAGGGTGAGGAACAAGAGACCCAGTACTTC. It is translated as CASSLTQGEEQETQYF. The entire variable domain, with the rest obtained from reference TRBV5-8 and TRBJ2-5, is as follows: EAGVTQSPTHLIKTRGQQATLRCSPISGHTSVYWYQQALGLGLQFLLWYDEGEERNRGNFPPRFSGRQFPNYSSELNVNALELEDSALYLCASSLTQGEEQETQYFGPGTRLLVL.

This chain joins TRBV19 and TRBJ1-2; D uncertain. Germline CDR1 and CDR2: LNHDA and SQIVND (reference sequence). This CDR3 region has 13 residues. Trimming pared 7 bases from V and 2 bases from J, leaving 11 bases between. The CDR3 is CASTLRGNYGYTF. The CDR3 region has the DNA TGTGCCAGTACTCTGAGAGGCAACTATGGCTACACCTTC.

This chain's CDR3 is CASSLGGDNQPQHF. In DNA form, the CDR3 reads TGTGCCAGCAGCTTGGGGGGGGACAATCAGCCCCAGCATTTT. The genes are TRBV11-2 and TRBJ1-5; tentative D call: TRBD1 (5 bases). This CDR3 is built from 14 residues. Looked up from germline, CDR1 is SGHAT and CDR2 is FQNNGV. Trimming removed 3 bases from V and 3 bases from J, with 9 bases in between.

This clone was observed a handful of times. The chain has TRBV27 and TRBJ1-6; no clear D. There are 15 residues in the CDR3. Looked up from germline, CDR1 is MNHEY and CDR2 is SMNVEV (reference sequence). Trimming took off 7 bases at V and 7 bases at J, with 17 bases between the two ends. The CDR3 region has the DNA TGTGCCAGCAATGCGGGGAGCTTCGGGAATTCACCCCTCCACTTT. Translated, it gives CASNAGSFGNSPLHF.

V usage is TRBV2 and J usage is TRBJ2-7, with a weak D call TRBD1 (5 bases). The CDR3 is made up of 15 amino acids. Germline V gives CDR1 SNHLY, CDR2 FYNNEI. The germline V and J ends were trimmed by 3 bases and 0 bases, with 12 bases remaining between them. The CDR3 DNA reads as TGTGCCAGCAGTGACCTCGCCGGACACTCCTACGAGCAGTACTTC. It translates to CASSDLAGHSYEQYF.

The chain joins TRBV19 to TRBJ2-4, with D possibly matching TRBD2 (5 bases). This CDR3 has 12 amino acids. Germline assignment: CDR1 LNHDA and CDR2 SQIVND (reference sequence). V was shortened by 4 bases and J by 9 bases, with 10 bases between the two germline ends. Here the CDR3 DNA reads TGTGCCAGTAGTAATAACGGAGGCATTCAGTACTTC. Its protein product is CASSNNGGIQYF.

The chain links TRBV3-1 (or the pseudogene TRBV3-2) to TRBJ2-7, with D unclear. The CDR3 is 12 residues long. Germline lookup yields CDR1 LGHDT and CDR2 YNNKEL (reference sequence). Trimming removed 4 bases from V and 2 bases from J, with 6 bases in between. The CDR3 spells CASSLATYEQYF. The DNA of the CDR3 is TGTGCCAGCAGCCTAGCCACCTACGAGCAGTACTTC.

The chain couples TRBV28 to TRBJ1-1; D ambiguous. Trimming removed 5 bases from V and 1 base from J, with 14 bases in between. Germline V gene data show CDR1 as MDHEN and CDR2 as SYDVKM. This CDR3 contains 15 residues. The CDR3 DNA reads as TGTGCCAGCAGTCTCCGGGGTCGGAGGAACACTGAAGCTTTCTTT. It translates to CASSLRGRRNTEAFF. The full variable domain, its missing parts supplied by reference TRBV28 and TRBJ1-1, is DVKVTQSSRYLVKRTGEKVFLECVQDMDHENMFWYRQDPGLGLRLIYFSYDVKMKEKGDIPEGYSVSREKKERFSLILESASTNQTSMYLCASSLRGRRNTEAFFGQGTRLTVV.

This chain uses TRBV27 with TRBJ2-5; D not resolved. V was cut by 2 bases and J by 7 bases, with 17 bases left in between. CDR3 length equals 15 residues. Germline lookup yields CDR1 MNHEY and CDR2 SMNVEV (reference sequence). For the CDR3, the DNA is TGTGCCAGCAGTTTAAATCTTGGCGCCCCGGGGACCCAGTACTTC. Encoded protein: CASSLNLGAPGTQYF.

This sequence joins TRBV18 and TRBJ2-4; TRBD2 is a possible D gene (5 bases). V dropped 5 bases and J dropped 0 bases, with 23 bases sitting between them. Germline V gene lookup returns CDR1 KGHSH and CDR2 LQKENI. The CDR3 runs 19 residues. The CDR3 bases are TGTGCCAGCTCATCGCTTCGACACGACACGGAGGTAGCCAAAAACATTCAGTACTTC. Amino acids: CASSSLRHDTEVAKNIQYF.

This clone came up once. The chain links TRBV7-2 to TRBJ2-5, with 11 bases aligning to TRBD2. Germline V CDR1 and CDR2: SGHTA, FQGNSA. Trimming removed 5 bases from V and 5 bases from J; junction bases left unmatched: 10. The CDR3 runs to 16 residues. The CDR3 sequence: CASSPNSGGVRETQYF. CDR3 nucleotides: TGTGCCAGCAGCCCCAATAGCGGGGGGGTTCGTGAGACCCAGTACTTC.